These 4 T cell receptor beta chains were sequenced from one sample in a study of T-cell reconstitution after alpha-beta-depleted transplantation in children. Unique molecular identifiers were used to barcode this TCRbeta library. TCRdb analysed the PCR reads with MiXCR anew, one entry per CDR3 protein. The table records about 440,000 distinct CDR3 sequences, approximately 42% of them present only once. Sequenced material: PBMCs, taken before TCRalphabeta/CD19-depleted stem cell transplant. The origin of the receptors is a girl aged 2 to 9 with aplastic anemia, due to receive a stem cell transplant.

This clonotype was counted between two and nine times. The chain combines TRBV5-1 with TRBJ2-5; 10 nucleotides align to TRBD2. CDR1 is SGHRS and CDR2 is YFSETQ in the germline V gene. There are 15 residues in the CDR3. Losses at the gene ends were 1 base for V and 5 bases for J; bases not matched to a gene: 5. DNA for the CDR3: TGCGCCAGCAGCTTGATAGCGGGAGGCGGGGAGACCCAGTACTTC. The encoded protein is CASSLIAGGGETQYF.

The table lists this clonotype with a few counts. The rearrangement uses TRBV5-5 and TRBJ2-1; D gene ambiguous. Germline CDR1 and CDR2: SGHKS and YYEKEE (reference sequence). This CDR3 comprises 15 residues. V lost 0 bases and J 4 bases, leaving 11 bases between the germline ends. Written as DNA, the CDR3 is TGTGCCAGCAGCTTGGCTGGTGGGAATTACAATGAGCAGTTCTTC. It is translated as CASSLAGGNYNEQFF.

The chain uses TRBV5-1 and TRBJ2-5, with 9 bases matching TRBD2. Trimming removed 3 bases from V and 4 bases from J; junction bases left unmatched: 10. The germline V gene encodes CDR1 SGHRS and CDR2 YFSETQ. The CDR3 is 16 amino acids. DNA for the CDR3: TGCGCCAGCAGCTCCGGCCCGAGCGGGGGGAGAGAGACCCAGTACTTC. Protein sequence: CASSSGPSGGRETQYF.

This clonotype came up many times. The chain joins TRBV9 to TRBJ2-1; D is uncertain. Germline V gene sequence: CDR1 SGDLS, CDR2 YYNGEE. Trimming pared 0 bases from V and 8 bases from J, leaving 9 bases between. There are 13 residues in the CDR3. The CDR3 is CASSVGGADEQFF. CDR3 DNA sequence: TGTGCCAGCAGCGTAGGAGGTGCGGATGAGCAGTTCTTC.